Described below is a single T cell receptor beta chain sequence and its context. Its antigen specificity is not known. Base quality data are lacking; no much larger clone is found one base away. The immunoSEQ kit was used, according to the manufacturer's recommendations, to generate TCR beta libraries from genomic DNA. To prepare libraries, a first multiplex PCR with proprietary primers was run, followed by a second PCR that added unique barcodes, and a bead cleanup was done after each round. A positive control reaction and a negative control reaction, both provided in the kit, were run with every batch of samples. The final libraries were assessed on an Agilent 4200 TapeStation D1000 ScreenTape, pooled by volume, and quantified by qPCR. Sequencing ran on an Illumina NextSeq500 with a MidOutput 150-cycle cartridge, using 156 Read1 and 15 Index1 cycles with kit custom primers. The pooled library was loaded at 1.0 pM with an approximately 21% PhiX control spike-in. The original pipeline was this. Vendor-processed data were analyzed in R, and a clonotype was defined as all T cells sharing the same CDR3 nucleotide sequence. In the clone abundance analyses, frequencies in each sample were normalized to that sample's 10,000 most abundant clones. Public T cell clones, which averaged fewer than five per sample, were excluded before analysis. Tumor-enriched and baseline blood-enriched clonotypes were defined by at least a 32-fold difference in abundance between compartments. Clonotypes expanded or contracted between blood time points were identified with a beta-binomial differential abundance model. Similarity between tumor and blood repertoires was quantified using the Baroni-Urbani and Buser coefficient, and groups were compared with two-tailed Wilcoxon tests in R. The immuneACCESS repertoire file appears here via TCRdb, limited to in-frame rearrangements. These files lack a portion of the clones; in checked studies, under half of the deficit traces to unresolved V genes, and the cause of the others is not known. V, J and clone size are those of that table, while D and trimming were read from the DNA. The sample includes roughly 28,000 clones, with about 85% observed a single time. Roughly a third of the sample belongs to the ten largest clones.

CDR1 and CDR2 are read off the germline V gene as SNHLY and FYNNEI. The CDR3 holds 13 amino acids from the cysteine to the phenylalanine. The only DNA kept is the CDR3, 39 bases in frame from the first base. At the junction V is shortened by 6 bases and J by 4 bases, with 12 bases in between. This record comes from a study of radiation and T cells in renal cell carcinoma (dated by TCRdb to between 2020 and 2021). A note on the overall study: Samples came from a clinical trial, in which primary renal cell carcinomas received 15 Gy stereotactic body radiation therapy followed by nephrectomy 4 weeks later. A total of approximately 4 million unique CDR3 nucleotide sequences, encoding 2.5 million to 3 million unique CDR3 amino acid sequences, were found across all 50 or so samples. TCR beta sequencing covered 50 to 55 samples in total, comprising roughly 25 tumors and about 27 peripheral blood samples. Study-wide conclusions, independent of this receptor: Effects of radiation dose or scheduling on the TCR repertoire could not be addressed with the single-armed trial design. An increase in top tumor clonotypes in blood was observed from baseline to 2 weeks post-radiation, followed by contraction by 4 weeks, which was taken to suggest transient expansion of tumor-resident clones. Because no pretreatment tumor biopsies were available, whether clonotypes were present in the tumor at baseline could not be determined. Blood repertoire dynamics were not followed beyond 4 weeks after treatment.

The meaning of the sample's time point label: blood 2 weeks post-SBRT. The sample's treatment or condition label is to be understood as: 15 Gy SBRT to primary tumor, nephrectomy 4 weeks later. Serial peripheral blood from radiation-treated patients was sampled at baseline, 2 weeks and 4 weeks after SBRT to track tumor-enriched clonotypes. All patients had renal cell carcinoma with clear cell pathology. The QIAamp DNA Blood Mini Kit (Qiagen) was used to prepare genomic DNA for TCR sequencing. The analyses included only samples that passed all quality control checks. This sequence originates from a man aged 55 to 69 with renal cell carcinoma. This chain joins TRBV2 to TRBJ1-2, with TRBD1 as a weak D call on 6 bases. This sample comprised blood, obtained from a patient whose treatment included radiotherapy and nephrectomy. At the DNA level, the sequence is TGTGCCAGCAGACGACAGGAGGGCTATGGCTACACCTTC. It specifies CASRRQEGYGYTF.